A selection of T cell receptor beta chains follows, all from one sample in a study of monozygotic twins with cystic fibrosis. TCRdb's table, derived via immunoSEQ multiplex PCR, lists solely in-frame clones and lacks some. The table includes tens of thousands of clones, approximately 97% detected once. The sample comprised blood. The source of these receptors is a girl aged 10-17 years with cystic fibrosis. Both conserved end residues are part of each CDR3. The D gene is left open where the match is weak. For some rows the clone size is stated as once, few or many, or as a class when expanded; others skip it.

clone size: -; J gene: TRBJ2-6; V gene: TRBV4-1; D gene: -; CDR3 length: 17; CDR3 protein: CASSFGTPVSGANVLTF; CDR3 DNA: TGCGCCAGCAGCTTCGGGACACCAGTCTCTGGGGCCAACGTCCTGACTTTC
clone size: -; J gene: TRBJ1-2; V gene: TRBV5-1; D gene: -; CDR3 length: 13; CDR3 protein: CASSIGGNYGYTF; CDR3 DNA: TGCGCCAGCAGTATAGGGGGGAACTATGGCTACACCTTC
clone size: -; J gene: TRBJ1-5; V gene: TRBV5-8; D gene: TRBD1; CDR3 length: 16; CDR3 protein: CASSLVWTGVGQPQHF; CDR3 DNA: TGTGCCAGCAGCTTGGTTTGGACAGGGGTTGGGCAGCCCCAGCATTTT
clone size: -; J gene: TRBJ1-2; V gene: TRBV4-3; D gene: -; CDR3 length: 15; CDR3 protein: CASSQGTATNYGYTF; CDR3 DNA: TGCGCCAGCAGCCAGGGGACGGCTACAAACTATGGCTACACCTTC
clone size: -; J gene: TRBJ2-1; V gene: TRBV29-1; D gene: -; CDR3 length: 13; CDR3 protein: CSVVAEGRNEQFF; CDR3 DNA: TGCAGCGTTGTCGCCGAAGGGAGGAATGAGCAGTTCTTC
clone size: -; J gene: TRBJ2-5; V gene: TRBV18; D gene: TRBD2; CDR3 length: 15; CDR3 protein: CASSIAGGSVETQYF; CDR3 DNA: TGTGCCAGCTCTATAGCGGGAGGATCGGTAGAGACCCAGTACTTC
clone size: -; J gene: TRBJ2-7; V gene: TRBV11-2; D gene: -; CDR3 length: 17; CDR3 protein: CASSLVGGHLSGAGQYF; CDR3 DNA: TGTGCCAGCAGCTTAGTCGGAGGACATCTATCGGGGGCAGGGCAGTACTTC
clone size: -; J gene: TRBJ1-1; V gene: TRBV27; D gene: -; CDR3 length: 14; CDR3 protein: CASSLSSWNTEAFF; CDR3 DNA: TGTGCCAGCAGTTTAAGTTCTTGGAACACTGAAGCTTTCTTT
clone size: -; J gene: TRBJ1-1; V gene: TRBV5-1; D gene: -; CDR3 length: 14; CDR3 protein: CASSLEGMNTEAFF; CDR3 DNA: TGCGCCAGCAGCTTAGAGGGAATGAACACTGAAGCTTTCTTT
clone size: -; J gene: TRBJ1-1; V gene: TRBV15; D gene: TRBD1; CDR3 length: 13; CDR3 protein: CATRTGANTEAFF; CDR3 DNA: TGTGCCACCAGGACAGGGGCCAACACTGAAGCTTTCTTT
clone size: -; J gene: TRBJ1-1; V gene: TRBV9; D gene: -; CDR3 length: 14; CDR3 protein: CASSVATRNTEAFF; CDR3 DNA: TGTGCCAGCAGCGTAGCTACCAGGAACACTGAAGCTTTCTTT
clone size: once; J gene: TRBJ1-1; V gene: TRBV19; D gene: -; CDR3 length: 16; CDR3 protein: CASSQNPGEVLTEAFF; CDR3 DNA: TGTGCCAGTAGCCAAAACCCAGGGGAGGTGCTGACTGAAGCTTTCTTT
clone size: once; J gene: TRBJ2-5; V gene: TRBV5-4; D gene: -; CDR3 length: 18; CDR3 protein: CASSSSDLDSGLQETQYF; CDR3 DNA: TGTGCCAGCAGCTCCTCGGACCTTGACAGCGGGCTCCAAGAGACCCAGTACTTC
clone size: -; J gene: TRBJ1-4; V gene: TRBV9; D gene: -; CDR3 length: 13; CDR3 protein: CASSPRGREKLFF; CDR3 DNA: TGTGCCAGCAGCCCCCGAGGGCGTGAAAAACTGTTTTTT
clone size: -; J gene: TRBJ1-1; V gene: TRBV4-3; D gene: -; CDR3 length: 14; CDR3 protein: CASSQDLGGTEAFF; CDR3 DNA: TGCGCCAGCAGCCAAGATCTTGGGGGTACTGAAGCTTTCTTT
clone size: -; J gene: TRBJ2-2; V gene: TRBV25-1; D gene: TRBD1; CDR3 length: 14; CDR3 protein: CASSRTGRTGELFF; CDR3 DNA: TGTGCCAGCAGTCGGACAGGGCGGACCGGGGAGCTGTTTTTT
clone size: -; J gene: TRBJ1-1; V gene: TRBV6-5; D gene: -; CDR3 length: 14; CDR3 protein: CASSYTGQHTEAFF; CDR3 DNA: TGTGCCAGCAGTTACACTGGACAGCACACTGAAGCTTTCTTT
clone size: -; J gene: TRBJ2-3; V gene: TRBV5-6; D gene: -; CDR3 length: 13; CDR3 protein: CASSSGSTDTQYF; CDR3 DNA: TGTGCCAGCAGCTCTGGGAGCACAGATACGCAGTATTTT
clone size: once; J gene: TRBJ1-4; V gene: TRBV10-3; D gene: TRBD1; CDR3 length: 13; CDR3 protein: CATSGTGNEKLFF; CDR3 DNA: TGTGCCACTTCCGGGACAGGGAATGAAAAACTGTTTTTT
clone size: -; J gene: TRBJ2-7; V gene: TRBV2; D gene: -; CDR3 length: 13; CDR3 protein: CASSRTTRYEQYF; CDR3 DNA: TGTGCCAGCAGTCGGACTACACGCTACGAGCAGTACTTC
clone size: -; J gene: TRBJ2-1; V gene: TRBV9; D gene: -; CDR3 length: 15; CDR3 protein: CASSVAGADYNEQFF; CDR3 DNA: TGTGCCAGCAGCGTAGCGGGGGCAGATTACAATGAGCAGTTCTTC
clone size: -; J gene: TRBJ1-3; V gene: TRBV10-3; D gene: -; CDR3 length: 15; CDR3 protein: CAISESGSSGNTIYF; CDR3 DNA: TGTGCCATCAGTGAGTCCGGGAGCTCTGGAAACACCATATATTTT
clone size: -; J gene: TRBJ1-1; V gene: TRBV2; D gene: -; CDR3 length: 12; CDR3 protein: CASKRGNTEAFF; CDR3 DNA: TGTGCCAGCAAAAGGGGGAACACTGAAGCTTTCTTT
clone size: -; J gene: TRBJ2-4; V gene: TRBV11-2; D gene: -; CDR3 length: 14; CDR3 protein: CASSLDRERVIQYF; CDR3 DNA: TGTGCCAGCAGCTTAGACAGGGAGAGGGTCATTCAGTACTTC
clone size: -; J gene: TRBJ2-1; V gene: TRBV29-1; D gene: -; CDR3 length: 18; CDR3 protein: CSVRRLGQGRSSYNEQFF; CDR3 DNA: TGCAGCGTCCGACGCTTGGGGCAGGGTCGTTCGTCCTACAATGAGCAGTTCTTC
clone size: -; J gene: TRBJ2-7; V gene: TRBV5-6; D gene: -; CDR3 length: 15; CDR3 protein: CASSLAGHPPYEQYF; CDR3 DNA: TGTGCCAGCAGCTTGGCAGGGCACCCGCCCTACGAGCAGTACTTC
clone size: -; J gene: TRBJ2-1; V gene: TRBV7-9; D gene: TRBD2; CDR3 length: 13; CDR3 protein: CASSSGLAGAGFF; CDR3 DNA: TGTGCCAGCAGCTCGGGACTAGCGGGAGCTGGGTTCTTC
clone size: -; J gene: TRBJ2-7; V gene: TRBV7-9; D gene: TRBD1; CDR3 length: 14; CDR3 protein: CASSYRTGGFEQYF; CDR3 DNA: TGTGCCAGCAGCTATAGGACAGGGGGCTTCGAGCAGTACTTC
clone size: once; J gene: TRBJ2-7; V gene: TRBV7-2; D gene: TRBD2; CDR3 length: 17; CDR3 protein: CASSFRLAGGPTYEQYF; CDR3 DNA: TGTGCCAGCAGCTTCAGACTAGCGGGAGGGCCAACCTACGAGCAGTACTTC
clone size: -; J gene: TRBJ2-7; V gene: TRBV5-1; D gene: TRBD1; CDR3 length: 15; CDR3 protein: CASSATGTGVYEQYF; CDR3 DNA: TGCGCCAGCAGCGCGACCGGGACAGGAGTCTACGAGCAGTACTTC
clone size: -; J gene: TRBJ2-5; V gene: TRBV5-1; D gene: -; CDR3 length: 13; CDR3 protein: CASSLGVLETQYF; CDR3 DNA: TGCGCCAGCAGCTTGGGGGTGCTGGAGACCCAGTACTTC
clone size: -; J gene: TRBJ2-3; V gene: TRBV19; D gene: TRBD1; CDR3 length: 16; CDR3 protein: CASSIFRTGEKGTQYF; CDR3 DNA: TGTGCCAGTAGTATATTCCGGACAGGGGAGAAAGGTACGCAGTATTTT
clone size: -; J gene: TRBJ2-1; V gene: TRBV5-1; D gene: TRBD2; CDR3 length: 15; CDR3 protein: CASSPVAGGTNEQFF; CDR3 DNA: TGCGCCAGCAGCCCAGTAGCGGGAGGCACCAATGAGCAGTTCTTC
clone size: -; J gene: TRBJ2-7; V gene: TRBV30; D gene: -; CDR3 length: 14; CDR3 protein: CAWKGGAGSVGQYF; CDR3 DNA: TGTGCCTGGAAAGGGGGAGCGGGATCGGTAGGGCAGTACTTC
clone size: -; J gene: TRBJ1-1; V gene: TRBV5-4; D gene: -; CDR3 length: 15; CDR3 protein: CASSLAPGQPVEAFF; CDR3 DNA: TGTGCCAGCAGCTTGGCCCCCGGCCAGCCTGTTGAAGCTTTCTTT
clone size: -; J gene: TRBJ2-3; V gene: TRBV27; D gene: -; CDR3 length: 11; CDR3 protein: CASSLLARRYF; CDR3 DNA: TGTGCCAGCAGTTTACTAGCGCGTCGGTATTTT
clone size: -; J gene: TRBJ1-5; V gene: TRBV5-1; D gene: TRBD1; CDR3 length: 15; CDR3 protein: CASSLVGGADQPQHF; CDR3 DNA: TGCGCCAGCAGCTTGGTAGGGGGCGCGGATCAGCCCCAGCATTTT
clone size: -; J gene: TRBJ1-1; V gene: TRBV27; D gene: TRBD1; CDR3 length: 15; CDR3 protein: CASSTGQGNGTEAFF; CDR3 DNA: TGTGCCAGCAGTACCGGACAGGGAAATGGCACTGAAGCTTTCTTT
clone size: -; J gene: TRBJ1-6; V gene: TRBV6-5; D gene: -; CDR3 length: 16; CDR3 protein: CASSYWVGGPNSPLHF; CDR3 DNA: TGTGCCAGCAGTTACTGGGTCGGGGGCCCTAATTCACCCCTCCACTTT
clone size: -; J gene: TRBJ1-3; V gene: TRBV4-3; D gene: -; CDR3 length: 15; CDR3 protein: CASSQVLGVRNTIYF; CDR3 DNA: TGCGCCAGCAGCCAAGTGTTAGGGGTTAGAAACACCATATATTTT